Listed here is a single T cell receptor (beta chain). As yet, its antigen is unknown. Distinct nucleotide sequences in the sample also encode this CDR3. Positive CCR7 selection of CD45RO-negative cells yielded the naive CD8 cells, and terminally differentiated effector memory CD45RA+ cells were excluded. These data originate in a study of shared clonotypes between healthy human individuals. Study-level background: Donors had three CD4 naive, three CD4 memory, two CD8 naive and one CD8 memory plate apiece.

The CDR3 runs to 15 residues. Losses at the gene ends were 0 bases for V and 2 bases for J; bases not matched to a gene: 2. Germline V CDR1 and CDR2: SGDLS, YYNGEE. The table came from immunoSEQ multiplex PCR; TCRdb's copy has only in-frame clones and leaves some out. The sample carries about 1,800,000 clones, approximately 94% recorded once. Whole-study results and caveats: Naive subsets usually exceeded memory subsets in estimated richness. An effect of sequencing depth on clonotype sharing among donors was expected.

This chain connects TRBV9 to TRBJ2-1; 7 bases match TRBD2. This TCR came from a young man in good health. The sample comprised naive CD8+ T cells sorted from blood. This CDR3 reads CASSVAAGAYNEQFF. The CDR3 nucleotides are TGTGCCAGCAGCGTAGCGGCGGGAGCCTACAATGAGCAGTTCTTC.